What follows are 17 T cell receptor beta chains derived from one specimen sequenced in a study of STAT5B mutations in CD4+ large granular lymphocyte leukemia. Only in-frame clones appear in the TCRdb table, and some are missing; sequencing was by immunoSEQ multiplex PCR. The sample shows about 26,000 clones, about four fifths of them seen only once. The sequencing input was CD4+ T cells from blood buffy coats. These receptors were taken from a human donor in good health.

This clone was recorded once. V is TRBV19 and J is TRBJ1-1; D remains ambiguous. The CDR3 runs to 15 residues. V was shortened by 4 bases and J by 1 base, with 13 bases between the two germline ends. Germline CDR1 and CDR2: LNHDA and SQIVND (reference sequence). The CDR3 region has the DNA TGTGCCAGTAGTAGCCCGGGCAGGCCGAACACTGAAGCTTTCTTT. This encodes CASSSPGRPNTEAFF.

The genes are TRBV5-1 and TRBJ2-1; D is possibly TRBD2 (6 bases). V was shortened by 0 bases and J by 12 bases, with 22 bases between the two germline ends. The CDR3 sequence is 16 residues long. CDR1 and CDR2 from the germline V gene are SGHRS and YFSETQ. This CDR3 reads CASSLAGASAHDGQFF. Here the CDR3 DNA reads TGCGCCAGCAGCTTGGCCGGGGCTAGCGCCCACGATGGGCAGTTCTTC.

In this sample, this clone turned up a few times. The rearrangement joins TRBV2 to TRBJ2-7; the D gene is possibly TRBD1 (6 bases). Germline V gene data show CDR1 as SNHLY and CDR2 as FYNNEI. This CDR3 has 12 residues. V was clipped by 4 bases and J by 6 bases, with 10 bases between them. The CDR3 sequence is CASSVGAGEQYF. The CDR3 DNA follows: TGTGCCAGCAGTGTGGGGGCGGGCGAGCAGTACTTC.

The chain combines TRBV7-2 with TRBJ2-1; D unclear. The CDR3 spans 11 residues. CDR1 is SGHTA and CDR2 is FQGNSA in the germline V gene. V lost 6 bases, J lost 7 bases, and 7 bases lay in between. DNA for the CDR3: TGTGCCAGCAGTCTAGGGAATGAGCAGTTCTTC. Translated, it gives CASSLGNEQFF.

The rearrangement links TRBV5-4 to TRBJ1-2; D might be TRBD1 (6 bases). The germline V gene has CDR1 SGHNT and CDR2 YYREEE (reference sequence). The CDR3 is 13 residues long. Trimming left V 0 bases short and J 6 bases short, with 9 bases between. The CDR3, as DNA: TGTGCCAGCAGCTTGGCCGGGGGCAATGGCTACACCTTC. Its translation: CASSLAGGNGYTF.

V is TRBV28 and J is TRBJ1-1; D might be TRBD1 (5 bases). Germline loops: CDR1 MDHEN, CDR2 SYDVKM. The CDR3 has 14 residues. The ends were cut back, 4 bases at V and 6 bases at J, with 15 bases in the middle. This chain's CDR3 is CASSSWTQGAEAFF. The CDR3 DNA is TGTGCCAGCAGTTCCTGGACTCAAGGGGCTGAAGCTTTCTTT. Drawing the rest from reference TRBV28 and TRBJ1-1, the complete variable domain is DVKVTQSSRYLVKRTGEKVFLECVQDMDHENMFWYRQDPGLGLRLIYFSYDVKMKEKGDIPEGYSVSREKKERFSLILESASTNQTSMYLCASSSWTQGAEAFFGQGTRLTVV.

The CDR3 reads CASSSGQKYEQYV. The CDR3 DNA reads TGTGCCAGCAGCTCCGGACAGAAATACGAGCAGTACGTC. The V and J genes are TRBV5-6 and TRBJ2-7; tentative D call: TRBD1 (6 bases). Germline CDR1 reads SGHDT; CDR2 reads YYEEEE. The CDR3 extends over 13 amino acids. The ends were cut back, 3 bases at V and 4 bases at J, with 11 bases in the middle.

This sequence joins TRBV7-2 and TRBJ2-7, with unresolved D. V was shortened by 5 bases and J by 8 bases, with 13 bases between the two germline ends. The CDR3 runs 12 residues. Germline V gene data show CDR1 as SGHTA and CDR2 as FQGNSA. The CDR3 reads CASSLDGDQQYF. The DNA for the CDR3 is TGTGCCAGCAGCCTGGACGGCGACCAGCAGTACTTC.

V and J are TRBV2 and TRBJ1-2; a weak D match, TRBD1 (5 bases). From germline, CDR1 is SNHLY and CDR2 FYNNEI. V was cut by 7 bases and J by 0 bases, with 9 bases left in between. The CDR3 contains 13 residues. In nucleotides, the CDR3 is TGTGCCAGCACTGGAGGGGCTAACTATGGCTACACCTTC. Its translation: CASTGGANYGYTF. The variable domain in full, completed from reference TRBV2 and TRBJ1-2, reads EPEVTQTPSHQVTQMGQEVILRCVPISNHLYFYWYRQILGQKVEFLVSFYNNEISEKSEIFDDQFSVERPDGSNFTLKIRSTKLEDSAMYFCASTGGANYGYTFGSGTRLTVV.

This clone was picked up a small number of times. The V gene is TRBV7-9, the J gene TRBJ1-1; D gene ambiguous. The germline V and J ends were trimmed by 6 bases and 0 bases, with 11 bases remaining between them. This CDR3 is built from 14 residues. CDR1 and CDR2 from the germline V gene are SEHNR and FQNEAQ (reference sequence). Here the CDR3 reads CASSLSRLNTEAFF. The CDR3 DNA reads as TGTGCCAGCAGTCTTAGTCGGTTGAACACTGAAGCTTTCTTT.

V usage is TRBV6-5 and J usage is TRBJ1-6; no clear D gene. The germline V gene has CDR1 MNHEY and CDR2 SVGAGI. Trimming took 5 bases from V and 9 from J, leaving 17 bases between them. CDR3 length: 15 amino acids. The CDR3, as DNA: TGTGCCAGCAGTGCCCGATCCCACCGAGGTTCACCCCTCCACTTT. It codes for CASSARSHRGSPLHF.

This chain links TRBV5-1 with TRBJ2-2; no reliable D call. Trimming stripped 6 bases from V and 2 bases from J, with 8 bases between. Germline lookup yields CDR1 SGHRS and CDR2 YFSETQ. The CDR3 length is 13 residues. The DNA for the CDR3 is TGCGCCAGCAAGGTGGAAAACACCGGGGAGCTGTTTTTT. Amino acids: CASKVENTGELFF.

The rearrangement uses TRBV5-4 and TRBJ2-5; TRBD1 matches at 7 bases. Trimming took 4 bases from V and 4 from J; bases not matched to a gene: 7. This CDR3 is 14 amino acids long. Germline V lookup: CDR1 SGHNT, CDR2 YYREEE (reference sequence). The CDR3 sequence: CASSLRDRGETQYF. In DNA form, the CDR3 reads TGTGCCAGCAGCCTCCGGGACAGAGGAGAGACCCAGTACTTC.

The chain has TRBV27 and TRBJ2-5; 7 nucleotides match TRBD1. The CDR3 is 18 residues long. Germline assignment: CDR1 MNHEY and CDR2 SMNVEV (reference sequence). V lost 3 bases to trimming and J lost 2 bases; unmatched junction nucleotides: 15. The CDR3 DNA sequence: TGTGCCAGCAGTTTCCATCTTAAGACAGGGCGCGAACAAGAGACCCAGTACTTC. Translation gives CASSFHLKTGREQETQYF.

V gene TRBV2 combines with J gene TRBJ2-5; perhaps TRBD1 as D (6 bases). The V and J ends lost 2 bases and 2 bases respectively, with 6 bases between them. The germline CDR1 and CDR2 sequences are SNHLY and FYNNEI. This CDR3 has 13 residues. The CDR3 here is CASSETGQETQYF. The DNA of the CDR3 is TGTGCCAGCAGTGAAACAGGGCAAGAGACCCAGTACTTC. The full variable domain, its missing parts supplied by reference TRBV2 and TRBJ2-5, is EPEVTQTPSHQVTQMGQEVILRCVPISNHLYFYWYRQILGQKVEFLVSFYNNEISEKSEIFDDQFSVERPDGSNFTLKIRSTKLEDSAMYFCASSETGQETQYFGPGTRLLVL.

The chain is built from TRBV18 and TRBJ2-7, with 11 bases fitting TRBD1. The length of the CDR3 is 15 residues. CDR1 and CDR2 (germline): KGHSH, LQKENI. Germline trimming cut 2 bases from V and 6 bases from J; bases unmatched to any gene: 6. The CDR3 DNA reads as TGTGCCAGCTCACCAACGCACGGGACAGGGGGCGAGCAGTACGTC. It yields the protein CASSPTHGTGGEQYV.

The chain couples TRBV11-3 to TRBJ2-1; D possibly uses TRBD1 or TRBD2 (5 bases each). V lost 1 base, J lost 9 bases, and 10 bases lay in between. The CDR3 contains 13 residues. Germline V gene lookup returns CDR1 SGHNT and CDR2 YENEEA. CDR3 amino acids: CASSLAPGREQFF. The CDR3 region has the DNA TGTGCCAGCAGCTTAGCTCCGGGGCGTGAGCAGTTCTTC.